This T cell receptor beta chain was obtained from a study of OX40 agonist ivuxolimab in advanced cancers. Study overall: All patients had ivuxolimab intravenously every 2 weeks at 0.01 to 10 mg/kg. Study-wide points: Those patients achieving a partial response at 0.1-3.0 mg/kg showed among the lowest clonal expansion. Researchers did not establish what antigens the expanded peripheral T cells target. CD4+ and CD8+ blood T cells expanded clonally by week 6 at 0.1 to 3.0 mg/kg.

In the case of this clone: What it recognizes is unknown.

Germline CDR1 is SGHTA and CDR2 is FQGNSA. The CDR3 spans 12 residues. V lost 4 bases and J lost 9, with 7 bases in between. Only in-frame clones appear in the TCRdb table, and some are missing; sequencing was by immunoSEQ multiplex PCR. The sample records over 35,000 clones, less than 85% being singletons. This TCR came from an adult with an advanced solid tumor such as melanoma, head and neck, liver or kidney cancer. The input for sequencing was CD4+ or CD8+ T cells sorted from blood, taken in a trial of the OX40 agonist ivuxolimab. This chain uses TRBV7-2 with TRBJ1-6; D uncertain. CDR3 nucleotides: TGTGCCAGCAGCTACCCCCCTTCACCCCTCCACTTT. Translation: CASSYPPSPLHF.